This T cell receptor beta chain is drawn from a study of cytomegalovirus exposure and HLA in healthy donors (dated by TCRdb to 2015 to 2018). General notes on the study: According to an earlier analysis of a few hundred of the donors, roughly 180 million T cells yielded over 90 million unique TCR beta sequences and less than 300 Gb of sequence data. Along with the roughly 670-subject first cohort, a separate validation cohort of over a hundred different subjects was used. Using immunosequencing, the study profiled T cell repertoires from 500 to 800 subjects and related those repertoires to cytomegalovirus serostatus. Donor age, sex, ethnicity and CMV serostatus were compiled together with the repertoire data. Across about 370 genotyped donors of the cohort, an average of approximately 220,000 unique TCR beta nucleotide sequences per donor were sequenced, and roughly a sixth of those sequences were non-productive. Genome-wide SNP genotypes for about 65% of the roughly 700 donors were used in a later genetic analysis, which treated that subset as a discovery cohort. To predict cytomegalovirus infection status, the study brought together high-throughput TCR immunosequencing, statistical association of individual TCRs with disease status, and machine learning. In an earlier analysis of a few hundred of the donors, high-throughput TCR beta sequencing was used to judge whether each TCR beta V gene segment behaved as functional or pseudogenic. In a later analysis, previously published TCR beta repertoires from 500 to 750 donors were re-analyzed and high-resolution HLA genotyping was added so that TCR occurrence patterns could be studied. Four or five DR-DQ haplotypes were handled as single units for association and clustering because linkage in the cohort was strong. The number of typed donors differed by locus: 629-630 for A, B, C, DRB1 and DQB1; some 500 for DQA1; 606 for DPA1; and roughly 450 for DPB1. HLA typing included class I and class II loci at four-digit resolution. Every discovery cohort repertoire had been produced on one sequencing platform. An early release covering some 640 HLA-typed donors comprised about 300 gigabases of sequencing data and around 86 million unique TCR sequences. Of the 300 to 450 genotyped donors, over 70% fell in the genetic ancestry cluster associated with self-reported Caucasian donors. The study aimed to test whether cataloging public T cell receptors could reveal signatures of past pathogen exposure. In the later analysis, no new phenotypic data were used to find candidate immune exposures; instead, reliance was placed on TCR beta sequences and their occurrence across donors. The full study reports these points: In a later analysis, HLA-associated TCR beta chains showed more clonal expansion and lower generation probabilities than non-associated chains that were equally common. V-gene and J-gene trimming of TCR beta chains was associated with a missense DCLRE1C variant in a later genetic analysis, and the association was replicated in an independent cohort. Roughly uniform sequencing depth across donors was assumed in presence/absence analyses, although this assumption may not hold. A total of fewer than 200 TCR beta chains were listed by the study as associated with cytomegalovirus. When HLA alleles, especially DR and DQ, strongly co-occurred, attributing TCR associations to individual alleles was difficult. Correlated functional status among segregating V segments might reflect linkage disequilibrium, but an unknown experimental factor could not be ruled out. Because HLA typing was missing for some donors at each locus, association tests included only the typed subset. The cohort was sequenced for TCR beta chains only, and without alpha or paired-chain data the features that could be detected were limited. In a later analysis, the rate of TCR association differed among HLA loci, with DRB1 alleles having the most associated TCRs and HLA-C alleles having the fewest. Because counts were too low, about 18 rarely observed V segments, including chromosome 9 orphons, were left out of the earlier analysis of several hundred of the donors. Some IMGT-functional V segments, including TRBV6-2 and TRBV6-3, could not be distinguished by the 87-base-pair reads and were therefore excluded. In a later genetic analysis, fewer N-insertions in productive TCRs were reported among donors in an Asian-associated ancestry cluster than the roughly 700-donor mean. A further reported finding was that TCR beta sequences accurately predicted the HLA-A and HLA-B alleles for most subjects in the first cohort. A later analysis reported that several top co-occurrence clusters appeared linked to parvovirus B19, influenza, CMV and Epstein-Barr virus. According to the authors, the approach could potentially be generalized to other disease states and immunological phenotypes. Most CMV-associated TCR beta chains appeared to be HLA-restricted in a later analysis, and the HLA associations seemed to be driven largely by CMV exposure. An earlier analysis of 587 of the donors showed that most TCR beta V segments appeared in productive rearrangements either about 90% or about 30% of the time, which broadly matched IMGT annotations. The sequencing pipeline was judged likely to have produced a cluster of highly shared sequence variants as a technical artifact. Across donors, most TCR sequences were observed very rarely, whereas some public TCRs were present in many individuals. The classifier was reported to diagnose cytomegalovirus status with high specificity and sensitivity in both the original and validation cohorts. In vitro tests confirmed that a few of the cytomegalovirus-associated TCR beta chains recognize cytomegalovirus antigens. CMV serostatus was the only immune exposure information available for the cohort. Specific HLA alleles were associated with 16,951 TCR beta sequences at a false discovery rate of 0.05 in a later analysis.

A word on this clone: It has no known antigen specificity. No quality values exist for individual bases; no much larger clone is one base distant.

The cohort consisted of some 670 healthy bone marrow donors. All cohort members were sampled while nominally healthy, although unrecorded immune exposures were likely present. The donor tested CMV seronegative, placing the donor among the 350 to 400 seronegative members of the cohort. Every donor gave a peripheral blood sample, and the peripheral blood mononuclear cells from that sample were used for TCR beta sequencing. Genomic DNA extraction from the blood cell samples was performed with the Qiagen DNeasy Blood Extraction Kit. The CDR3 starts with the cysteine, ends with the phenylalanine, and has 16 residues. The retained sequence is limited to the CDR3, 48 bases, with the frame set at the first base. Reading the germline V gene (reference sequence) gives CDR1 LNHNV and CDR2 YYDKDF. V ends up 5 bases short and J 2 bases short, with an unmatched junction base count of 8. Libraries were built with the immunoSEQ multiplex PCR assay. The multiplex PCR relied on a mix of 60 forward primers for TCR Vbeta segments and 13 reverse primers for TCR Jbeta segments. Amplification of the CDR3 region of rearranged TCR beta genes was performed with a multiplex PCR assay on genomic DNA. The amplified TCR beta libraries were sequenced on the Illumina HiSeq System as 87-base-pair reads. The source study handled its data this way. A later analysis counted about 80 million unique TCR beta chains across the 670 or so repertoires, and 9.5 million to 11 million of these chains were shared by at least two donors. A nearest-neighbor algorithm error-corrected the raw reads and collapsed the reads into unique sequences, merging closely related sequences to remove PCR and sequencing errors. V, D and J gene segments were assigned by aligning CDR3 sequences to IMGT reference sequences. For a sequence to be retained, a match of at least six nucleotides to both a V gene segment and a J gene segment was required. A rearrangement counted as productive if the CDR3 had no stop codons and remained in frame with V and J, and every other rearrangement counted as non-productive. Following IMGT convention, CDR3 was defined as the stretch from the second conserved V-encoded cysteine to the conserved J-encoded phenylalanine. The earlier analysis of about 640 of the donors excluded any sequence lacking an unambiguous match to a single V gene segment. An earlier analysis of a few hundred of the donors called V segments functional above 56.7% productive rearrangements and segregating when the between-donor standard deviation exceeded 5%. A statistical classification framework was developed to diagnose cytomegalovirus status using the catalog of TCR beta chain sequences. V and J gene assignment, in a later analysis, came from comparing TCR nucleotide sequences with IMGT/GENE-DB human TR gene sequences. Using the TCRdist pipeline, a later analysis assigned CDR3 sequences along with most-parsimonious VDJ recombination scenarios. In a later analysis, every TCR beta chain was defined by the combination of its CDR3 amino acid sequence and its V-gene family, and reads without a unique V-gene family were dropped. To address suspected cross-contamination and a sequencing artifact, a later analysis removed roughly 580 highly shared, low-generation-probability nucleotide sequences. A later analysis calculated a clonal expansion index for each public chain from normalized within-repertoire ranks of inferred template counts. In a later analysis, generation probabilities were computed using a VDJ recombination model fitted to out-of-frame rearrangements, and the results were checked against IGoR. A later analysis scored TCR-TCR, TCR-HLA and TCR-CMV co-occurrence with hypergeometric tests, applying a repertoire-size bias correction to TCR pairs. To estimate false discovery rates, a later analysis permuted the HLA or CMV assignments 20 times. In a later analysis, co-occurring TCRs were grouped using DBSCAN, with TCRdist sequence similarity added in when clustering inside HLA-allele-positive subsets. Repertoires with fewer than 30,000 or more than 120,000 public chains, plus five repertoires with anomalous nucleotide sharing, were excluded from co-occurrence clustering. TCRdb took this table from immuneACCESS and kept in-frame rearrangements with V and J called. Such tables lack part of the clones; where checked against another copy, unresolved V genes explain under half of the gap, and the rest is unexplained. That table supplies the V and J calls and clone size; D and trimming were determined from the DNA. This sample is represented by about 110,000 clones; roughly 15% of them were singletons. The ten biggest clones cover more than 0.65% of the sample.

This sequence originates from a female donor in good health and CMV-seronegative. Sequencing input: PBMCs. Recombination joined TRBV15 with TRBJ1-5, with 8 bases in between that match TRBD1. The CDR3 protein: CATSGLMDRGNQPQHF. The DNA sequence reads TGTGCCACCAGCGGCCTCATGGACAGGGGCAATCAGCCCCAGCATTTT.